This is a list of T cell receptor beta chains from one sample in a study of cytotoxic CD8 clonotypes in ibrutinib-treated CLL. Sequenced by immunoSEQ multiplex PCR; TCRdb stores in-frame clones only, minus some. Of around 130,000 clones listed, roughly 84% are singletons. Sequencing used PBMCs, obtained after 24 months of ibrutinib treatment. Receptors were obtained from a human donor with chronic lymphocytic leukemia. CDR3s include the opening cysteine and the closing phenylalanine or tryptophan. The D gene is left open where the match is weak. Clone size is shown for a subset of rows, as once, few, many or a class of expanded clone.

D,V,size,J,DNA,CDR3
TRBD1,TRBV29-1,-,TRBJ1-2,TGCAGCGTTGAATGGACAGGGAAGTGGCCATATGGCTACACCTTC,CSVEWTGKWPYGYTF
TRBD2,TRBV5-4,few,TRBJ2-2,TGTGCCAGCAGCTTCACTAGCGGGGGGCGGATGGCGAACACCGGGGAGCTGTTTTTT,CASSFTSGGRMANTGELFF
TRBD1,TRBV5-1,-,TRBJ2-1,TGCGCCAGCAGCTCGACAGGGGCCTACAATGAGCAGTTCTTC,CASSSTGAYNEQFF
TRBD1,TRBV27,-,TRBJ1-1,TGTGCCAGCGGGATGTGGACAGGGGGCATCTCTGAAGCTTTCTTT,CASGMWTGGISEAFF
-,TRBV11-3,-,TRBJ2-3,TGTGCCAGCAGCTTCGGAGCAGGGAGCACAGATACGCAGTATTTT,CASSFGAGSTDTQYF
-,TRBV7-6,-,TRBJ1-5,TGTGCCAGCAGCGCCACCGGGACACCCGATATTGGGCCCCAGCATTTT,CASSATGTPDIGPQHF
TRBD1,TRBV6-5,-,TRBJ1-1,TGTGCCAGCAGCCGCGGACAGGGCTTAACCGAAGCTTTCTTT,CASSRGQGLTEAFF
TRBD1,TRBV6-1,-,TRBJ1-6,TGTGCCAGCAGTGAAATCCAGGGGGCGGTTTCACCCCTCCACTTT,CASSEIQGAVSPLHF
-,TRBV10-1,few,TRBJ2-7,TGCGCCAGCAGTGAGTCCCTCGGGGTCGAGCAGTACTTC,CASSESLGVEQYF
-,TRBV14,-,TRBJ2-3,TGTGCCAGCAGCCAGGGCATGGTCCATCTAAGCACAGATACGCAGTATTTT,CASSQGMVHLSTDTQYF
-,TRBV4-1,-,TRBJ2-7,TGCGCCAGCAGCCAAGATGATAGACTATTTGTCTACGAGCAGTACTTC,CASSQDDRLFVYEQYF
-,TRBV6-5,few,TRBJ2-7,TGTGCCAGCATAACTCAGACGGTACCTAGGGAGCAGTACTTC,CASITQTVPREQYF
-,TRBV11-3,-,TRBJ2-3,TGTGCCAGCAGCCTAGGAGGGGCTGCAGATACGCAGTATTTT,CASSLGGAADTQYF
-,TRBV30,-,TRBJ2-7,TGTGCCTGGAGTCGACAGTCGGGAGAGCAGTACTTC,CAWSRQSGEQYF
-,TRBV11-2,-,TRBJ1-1,TGTGCCAGCAGCGCACAGCGTATGAACACTGAAGCTTTCTTT,CASSAQRMNTEAFF
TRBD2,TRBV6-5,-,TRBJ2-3,TGTGCCAGCAGCCGCGGGGGGTCAGACACAGATACGCAGTATTTT,CASSRGGSDTDTQYF
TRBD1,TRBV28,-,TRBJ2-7,TGTGCCAGCAGTCAACTCTGGACAGGGCTGAGCTCCTACGAGCAGTACTTC,CASSQLWTGLSSYEQYF
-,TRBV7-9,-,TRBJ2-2,TGTGCCAGCGACTATAAGGCGAACACCGGGGAGCTGTTTTTT,CASDYKANTGELFF
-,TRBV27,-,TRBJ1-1,TGTGCCAGCAGTCGGGCGATATGGGGGGCCGCTTTCTTT,CASSRAIWGAAFF
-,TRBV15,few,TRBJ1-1,TGTGCCACCAGCGCGCAGACTAGGGGCACTGAAGCTTTCTTT,CATSAQTRGTEAFF
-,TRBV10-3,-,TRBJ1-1,TGTGCCATCAGTGGACAGTCGAACACTGAAGCTTTCTTT,CAISGQSNTEAFF
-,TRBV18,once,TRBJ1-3,TGTGCCAGCTCACCGGGGAAGAGGGGCATACCCATATATTTT,CASSPGKRGIPIYF
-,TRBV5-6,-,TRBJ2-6,TGTGCCAGCAGCCTGTTAGGACCTACGTCCGGGGCCAACGTCCTGACTTTC,CASSLLGPTSGANVLTF
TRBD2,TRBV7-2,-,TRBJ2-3,TGTGCCAGCAGTATTAGCGGGGGGGTAGGAACAGATACGCAGTATTTT,CASSISGGVGTDTQYF
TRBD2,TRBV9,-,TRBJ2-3,TGTGCCAGCAGCGCCGGACTAGCGGGGGCCACAGATACGCAGTATTTT,CASSAGLAGATDTQYF
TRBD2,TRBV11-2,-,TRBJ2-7,TGTGCCAGCAGCTTAGAGACTAGCGGGGGCCTATACGAGCAGTACTTC,CASSLETSGGLYEQYF
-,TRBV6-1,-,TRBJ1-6,TGTGCCAGCATTTTCCTGGTGGGGGTTGATTCACCCCTCCACTTT,CASIFLVGVDSPLHF
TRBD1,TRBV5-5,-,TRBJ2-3,TGTGCCAGCAGCTTTAGGACAGGACGATTAAGCACAGATACGCAGTATTTT,CASSFRTGRLSTDTQYF
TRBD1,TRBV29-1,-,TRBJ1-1,TGCAGCGTTGTCAGGGGGAGCACTGAAGCTTTCTTT,CSVVRGSTEAFF
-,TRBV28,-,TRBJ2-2,TGTGCCAGCAGTTTACGGCAAGGACAGCTCACCGGGGAGCTGTTTTTT,CASSLRQGQLTGELFF
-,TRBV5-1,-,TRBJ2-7,TGCGCCAGCAGCACCCCGGGGACGGGGACCTACGAGCAGTACTTC,CASSTPGTGTYEQYF
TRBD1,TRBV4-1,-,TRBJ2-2,TGCGCCAGCAGCCGCGGGACAGGGTTTATTTACACCGGGGAGCTGTTTTTT,CASSRGTGFIYTGELFF
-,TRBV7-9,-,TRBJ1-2,TGTGCCAGCAGCACCCGGACCGGTTATGGCTACACCTTC,CASSTRTGYGYTF
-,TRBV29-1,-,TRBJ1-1,TGCAGCGTTCGCGGTGGATTTTCTGGGGATGAGCACACTGAAGCTTTCTTT,CSVRGGFSGDEHTEAFF
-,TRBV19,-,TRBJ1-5,TGTGCCAGAACTAAAGTTTTTAGCAATCAGCCCCAGCATTTT,CARTKVFSNQPQHF
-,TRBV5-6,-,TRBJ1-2,TGTGCCAGCAGCCCTTTCGGATATGGCTACACCTTC,CASSPFGYGYTF
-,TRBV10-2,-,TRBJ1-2,TGCGCCAGCCAAGGCACCACAAATAACTATGGCTACACCTTC,CASQGTTNNYGYTF